The clone carrying this T cell receptor (beta chain) appeared a single time. The antigen is undetermined. The sample is drawn from a study of cytomegalovirus exposure and HLA in healthy donors. Points from the study as a whole: Per published reports, the classifier diagnosed cytomegalovirus status with high specificity and sensitivity. Confirmation in vitro established that a few CMV-associated chains were specific for CMV antigens. While the bulk of TCR sequences proved rare, some public TCRs turned up in many donors.

Clones were read by immunoSEQ multiplex PCR, and TCRdb kept only the in-frame ones, dropping some. This sample carries 150,000 to 200,000 clones, just under 90% of them seen once, and the ten largest clones take over 9%. CDR1 is SGHNT, CDR2 YENEEA, per germline. V was clipped by 5 bases and J by 5 bases, with 10 bases between them. CDR3 length: 12 amino acids. This sequence was found in a woman aged 18 to 35 in good health and CMV-seropositive. Sequencing was done on a sample of PBMCs. The V and J genes are TRBV11-3 and TRBJ2-7, with D perhaps TRBD1 (6 bases). The CDR3 spells CASSPRQDEQYF. CDR3 DNA: TGTGCCAGCAGCCCCCGACAGGACGAGCAGTACTTC. Complete variable domain (other parts from reference TRBV11-3 and TRBJ2-7): EAGVVQSPRYKIIEKKQPVAFWCNPISGHNTLYWYLQNLGQGPELLIRYENEEAVDDSQLPKDRFSAERLKGVDSTLKIQPAELGDSAVYLCASSPRQDEQYFGPGTRLTVT.